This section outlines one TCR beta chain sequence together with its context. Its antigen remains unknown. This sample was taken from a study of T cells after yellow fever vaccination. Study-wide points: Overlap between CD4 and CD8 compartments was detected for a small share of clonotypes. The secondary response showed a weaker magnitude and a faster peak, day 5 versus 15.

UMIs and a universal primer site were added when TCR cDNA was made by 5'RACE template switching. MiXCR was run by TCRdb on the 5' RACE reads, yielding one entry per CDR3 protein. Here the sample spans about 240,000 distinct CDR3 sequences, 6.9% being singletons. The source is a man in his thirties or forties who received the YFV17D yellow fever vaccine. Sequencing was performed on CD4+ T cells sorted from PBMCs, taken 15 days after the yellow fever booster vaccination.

CDR3 amino acids: CASSATPSGRGNNEQFF. In DNA form, the CDR3 reads TGTGCCAGCAGCGCAACTCCTAGCGGGAGGGGTAACAATGAGCAGTTCTTC. The V gene is TRBV9, the J gene TRBJ2-1, with TRBD2 identical over 12 bases. V lost 3 bases and J lost 5; bases outside the gene matches: 9. Germline CDR1 SGDLS, CDR2 YYNGEE. The CDR3 has 17 amino acids.